This TCR beta chain was found in a study of blood T cell repertoires in COVID-19 (TCRdb year 2020). For context, the study as a whole: The collaborator samples originated in the United States, Italy and Spain and spanned the acute and convalescent phases of COVID-19. The prospective study material was composed of cDNA or gDNA derived from T cells, B-cell-depleted T cells, or PBMCs. Subjects who had been exposed to COVID-19, were actively infected with it, or had recovered from it provided the deeply sampled blood TCRbeta repertoires that made up the dataset. A freely available public database, intended as a resource for researchers studying the immune response to SARS-CoV-2, is where the repertoires were released. Samples were obtained from the ongoing ImmuneRACE study (first 160 participants) and from some 1,300 subjects provided by 6 global collaborators. Sample metadata almost always included a de-identified subject ID, COVID-19 status, age in years and sex. Where available, HLA class I and class II types were taken from metadata supplied by the sample provider and were not determined by assay-based typing. Study-wide conclusions, independent of this receptor: Clinical and demographic metadata were provided uncurated, with the amount varying by source and participant.

The immunoSEQ Assay, a bias-controlled multiplex PCR, was used to amplify TCRbeta CDR3 regions from genomic DNA. Per the authors' processing: The number of nucleated cells in each sample was estimated from the amplification of reference gene primers within the assay. To quantify the absolute abundance of each unique TCRbeta CDR3 rearrangement, sequence reads were collapsed and filtered. For each sample, productive Simpson clonality was calculated by taking the square root of Simpson's diversity index across productive rearrangements. This is the immuneACCESS table as TCRdb keeps it, with only in-frame sequences that have V and J called. A part of the clones is gone; compared with another copy, unresolved V genes explain less than half, and the rest is unexplained. The V and J calls and clone size were taken over from that table, and D and trimming were inferred from the DNA. The table for this sample lists around 110,000 clones; just under 85% of them were counted only once. The ten largest make up over 6% of the sample.

This clone was detected a few times. It lacks a known antigen. The germline gene is not matched at one end of the junction; a read error may be the cause. The collaborating institutions used their own protocols to collect whole blood in K2EDTA tubes. For TCRbeta analysis, collaborator samples were shipped as frozen whole blood, as isolated PBMCs, or as DNA extracted from either sample type. Sequences ENHRY (CDR1) and SYGVKD (CDR2) are obtained from the germline V gene. The CDR3, from cysteine to phenylalanine, totals 13 residues. Only the CDR3 DNA stays, 39 bases, in frame from base 1. The origin of this receptor is a man between 65 and 79 years old with active or convalescent COVID-19. The sample consisted of peripheral blood. The chain is made from TRBV10-3 and TRBJ1-1, with a weak D call of TRBD1 (5 bases match). The CDR3 region has the sequence CAISEAGLYKSLF. The nucleotide sequence is given as TGTGCCATCAGTGAAGCAGGGCTGTACAAGTCCCTCTTT.